Listed here is a single T cell receptor beta chain. The trim removed 4 bases at V and 1 base at J, leaving 8 bases unmatched. Germline V gene sequence: CDR1 SGHAT, CDR2 FQNNGV. The CDR3 is made up of 17 amino acids. The data originate from a study of blood T cell repertoires in COVID-19. Study as a whole: Samples representing acute and convalescent COVID-19 were sourced from the United States, Italy and Spain.

Assay: immunoSEQ multiplex PCR; the TCRdb copy retains only in-frame clones and omits some. The table has about 60,000 clones, over 70% seen once; the top ten hold approximately 10%. The TCR was taken from a man aged 25 to 45 with COVID-19, enrolled during active disease. The rearrangement joins TRBV11-2 to TRBJ2-3, with 10 bases identical to TRBD2. Sequences were obtained from peripheral blood. The CDR3 nucleotides read TGTGCCAGCAGCTCCTCCCTAGCGGGAGCCGGCACAGATACGCAGTATTTT. Translated, it gives CASSSSLAGAGTDTQYF. The full variable domain, in which reference TRBV11-2 and TRBJ2-3 provide the parts outside the CDR3, is EAGVAQSPRYKIIEKRQSVAFWCNPISGHATLYWYQQILGQGPKLLIQFQNNGVVDDSQLPKDRFSAERLKGVDSTLKIQPAKLEDSAVYLCASSSSLAGAGTDTQYFGPGTRLTVL.